The sequence of this TCR beta chain was determined in a study of blood T cell repertoires in COVID-19. Looking at the study overall: Samples of COVID-19 (acute and convalescent) were obtained from the United States, Italy and Spain.

The germline V gene has CDR1 SGHNT and CDR2 YYREEE (reference sequence). The V segment lost 3 bases and the J segment 0 bases; nucleotides outside the gene matches: 6. The CDR3 totals 15 residues. Libraries were prepared by immunoSEQ multiplex PCR; TCRdb keeps only in-frame clonotypes and omits some of them. The profile shows fewer than 300,000 clones, around 82% of them singletons. This sequence joins TRBV5-4 and TRBJ2-7; TRBD2 aligns across 7 bases. The sample taken for sequencing was peripheral blood. The origin of this receptor is a man older than 75 with acute or convalescent COVID-19. The CDR3 sequence is CASSSRGGSSYEQYF. In nucleotides, the CDR3 is TGTGCCAGCAGCTCCCGGGGCGGGAGCTCCTACGAGCAGTACTTC.